The rows below give T cell receptor beta chains drawn from one sample of a study of molecular identifiers for immune sequencing clone quantification. TCRdb analysed the PCR reads with MiXCR anew, one entry per CDR3 protein. This sample carries 85,000 to 100,000 distinct CDR3 sequences, roughly 23% of them seen once, and the ten largest clones take more than 0.85%. The sample consisted of naive CD8+ T cells from blood, with Jurkat cell RNA spiked in. All receptors derive from a human donor in good health. Some libraries in this study had Jurkat cell RNA spiked in. The conserved cysteine and the conserved F or W are not part of the CDR3 here. Fields, in order: J gene, V gene, clone size, CDR3 protein. Rows give clone size only sometimes, using once, few, many, or a class for an expanded clone.

TRBJ2-1,TRBV30,-,AWTRTSGADEQY
TRBJ2-3,TRBV9,many,ASSPTGQSTDTQY
TRBJ2-1,TRBV29-1,-,SVEDIASYNEQF
TRBJ2-4,TRBV12-3/TRBV12-4,many,ASSPEIAGVDIQY
TRBJ1-5,TRBV6-1,many,ASSSQSNQPQH
TRBJ1-1,TRBV9,many,ASSVTAFAYTEAF
TRBJ2-3,TRBV4-2,many,ASSPRENGLDTQY
TRBJ1-1,TRBV30,many,AWRTESTHWEAF
TRBJ2-1,TRBV3-1,few,ASSQERGGLYNEQF
TRBJ2-3,TRBV7-9,many,ASSRQPAGGGADTQY
TRBJ1-5,TRBV7-2,many,ASSPGAYYSNQPQH
TRBJ2-3,TRBV15,many,ATSSRLGLADARDTQY
TRBJ2-7,TRBV6-2/TRBV6-3,-,ATTGRAYGHEQY
TRBJ1-1,TRBV6-2/TRBV6-3,-,ASSNFHLEQGATGMNTEAF
TRBJ2-3,TRBV20-1,few,SARDVTSGRAVLSTDTQY
TRBJ1-5,TRBV30,-,AWSPGQGVPSNQPQH
TRBJ2-5,TRBV28,many,ASRAGQGRLETQY
TRBJ2-7,TRBV11-2,many,ASSPGGEQY
TRBJ1-1,TRBV23-1,-,ASSQPQGGNTEAF
TRBJ2-7,TRBV14,many,ASSQDDGPYEQY
TRBJ1-5,TRBV6-6,many,ASSYFRDRPDQPQH
TRBJ2-3,TRBV12-3/TRBV12-4,many,ASSLAHPFSGSGLDTQY
TRBJ2-3,TRBV29-1,many,SVDASWSVHTDTQY
TRBJ2-5,TRBV29-1,few,SVNGYGGQETQY
TRBJ2-1,TRBV13,-,ASSLGQGYPYNEQF
TRBJ2-7,TRBV20-1,many,SARPTSGRAGYEQY
TRBJ2-2,TRBV2,-,ASSVSAWIATGELF
TRBJ2-3,TRBV5-1,many,ASSFITQQADTQY
TRBJ2-3,TRBV7-8,many,ASSLLDRGTDTQY
TRBJ2-5,TRBV13,many,ASSLGGTQY
TRBJ1-4,TRBV11-2,-,ASSQGDSGWDEKPF
TRBJ2-7,TRBV7-6,many,ASSLEGGEQY
TRBJ2-1,TRBV2,-,ASSENYATYNEQF
TRBJ2-7,TRBV7-9,many,ASSSTYGTHFYEQY
TRBJ2-2,TRBV4-2,-,ASSQDGGSSFSTAGELF
TRBJ1-1,TRBV30,many,AWTLRGRGYTEAF
TRBJ2-1,TRBV15,-,ATSRIGDEQF
TRBJ2-2,TRBV7-9,-,ANGGLADNANAGELF
TRBJ1-3,TRBV7-6,many,ASSPEDRSPSGNTIY